The rows below give T cell receptor beta chains drawn from one sample of a study of CD4 and CD8 cells across lung adenocarcinoma regions. TCRdb ran MiXCR on the PCR reads and lists one entry per CDR3 protein. Among approximately 4,300 distinct CDR3 sequences listed, approximately 50% were seen once. Input material: CD4+ T cells from the margin of a lung tumor. These receptors were collected from a female donor with lung adenocarcinoma. The CD4 and CD8 labels of this study may be unreliable. CDR3s include the opening cysteine and the closing phenylalanine or tryptophan. Fields, in order: V gene, clone size, J gene, D gene, CDR3 DNA, CDR3 protein. A D gene is named only where the DNA matches it firmly. Size is omitted from some rows. Given values are once, few, many or a class for expanded clones.

TRBV28	few	TRBJ2-7	TRBD2	TGTGCCAGCAGTTCCCCGACTAGCCTACGTGACGAGCAGTACTTC	CASSSPTSLRDEQYF
TRBV28	medium-sized	TRBJ2-2	TRBD2	TGTGCCAGCAGCCCGCGGACTAGCCGAGGGGAGCTGTTTTTT	CASSPRTSRGELFF
TRBV27	-	TRBJ2-3	TRBD2	TGTGCCAGCAGTCACAAGCCCATGGGGGGCAGCGGGAGAGTAAATACGCAGTATTTT	CASSHKPMGGSGRVNTQYF
TRBV12-3/TRBV12-4	-	TRBJ2-1	-	TGTGCCAGCAGTTTTTACCAGGATGCCTACAATGAGCAGTTCTTC	CASSFYQDAYNEQFF
TRBV9	-	TRBJ2-1	-	TGTGCCAGCAGTTCTCGGGGTAGTGCGAACAAAAGGGAGCAGTTTTTT	CASSSRGSANKREQFF
TRBV6-1	many	TRBJ2-2	TRBD2	TGTGCCAGCAAGGCTAGCGGGAGCTACACCGGGGAGCTGTTTTTT	CASKASGSYTGELFF
TRBV30	-	TRBJ2-6	-	TGTGCCTGGAGTCCGTGGGTTTCAGGGGCCAACGTCCTGACTTTC	CAWSPWVSGANVLTF
TRBV25-1	medium-sized	TRBJ2-5	-	TGTGCCAGCAGTGAAGCTTGGAGCGACCGAGAGACCCAGTACTTC	CASSEAWSDRETQYF
TRBV6-2/TRBV6-3	-	TRBJ1-2	-	TGTGCCAGCAGTTACAATCCGGACTCTAATGGCTACACCTTC	CASSYNPDSNGYTF
TRBV7-2	-	TRBJ2-3	-	TGTGCCAGGGGCTTAGGGGTCGGGGGCCAAGAGACCCAGTATTTT	CARGLGVGGQETQYF
TRBV6-4	-	TRBJ2-3	TRBD2	TGTGCCAGCAGTGACGGGACTAGCGGGAGCACAGATACGCAGTATTTT	CASSDGTSGSTDTQYF
TRBV6-1	-	TRBJ2-7	TRBD2	TGTGCCAGCGGGCACTATGGGGGGGGAGACCAAGAGACGCAGTACTTC	CASGHYGGGDQETQYF